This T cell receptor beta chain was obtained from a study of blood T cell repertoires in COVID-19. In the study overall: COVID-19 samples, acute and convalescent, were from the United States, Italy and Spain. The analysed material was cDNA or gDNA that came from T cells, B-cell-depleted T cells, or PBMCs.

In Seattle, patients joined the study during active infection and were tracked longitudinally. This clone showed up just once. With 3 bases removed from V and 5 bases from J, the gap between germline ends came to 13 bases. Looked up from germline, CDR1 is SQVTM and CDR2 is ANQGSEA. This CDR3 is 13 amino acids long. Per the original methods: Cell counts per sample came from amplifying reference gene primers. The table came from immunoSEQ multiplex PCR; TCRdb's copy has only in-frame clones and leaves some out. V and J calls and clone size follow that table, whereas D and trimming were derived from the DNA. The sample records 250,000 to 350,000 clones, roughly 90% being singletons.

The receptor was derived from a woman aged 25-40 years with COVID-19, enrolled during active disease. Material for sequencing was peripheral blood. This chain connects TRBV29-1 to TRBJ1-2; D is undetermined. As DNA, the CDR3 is TGCAGCGTTGAGTCGTCACGCGATTATGGCTACACCTTC. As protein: CSVESSRDYGYTF. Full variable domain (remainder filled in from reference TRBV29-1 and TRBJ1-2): SAVISQKPSRDICQRGTSLTIQCQVDSQVTMMFWYRQQPGQSLTLIATANQGSEATYESGFVIDKFPISRPNLTFSTLTVSNMSPEDSSIYLCSVESSRDYGYTFGSGTRLTVV.